The text below deals with one TCR beta chain. The data belong to a study of regulatory dendritic cells for organ transplantation. Profiling relied on immunoSEQ multiplex PCR, and the TCRdb table lists in-frame clones only, not all of them. The sample records 30,000 or so clones, approximately 78% being singletons. The V gene's germline CDR1 is SGHDT and CDR2 YYEEEE. V was shortened by 3 bases and J by 7 bases, with 19 bases between the two germline ends. The CDR3 is made up of 16 amino acids. This clonotype was sampled from a human donor in good health. J is TRBJ1-4 and V is TRBV5-6; D is uncertain. The sample taken for sequencing was naive CD4+ T cells from blood. Subset given: CD45RA+ naive T cells. CDR3 bases: TGTGCCAGCAGCTGGTACGAGGCCTCGGGTAGTGAAAAACTGTTTTTT. Amino acid sequence: CASSWYEASGSEKLFF.